This T cell receptor (beta chain) stems from a study of cytomegalovirus exposure and HLA in healthy donors (dated by TCRdb to the late 2010s). In the study overall: An earlier analysis of several hundred of the donors reported about 290 Gb of sequence data and 117 million unique TCR beta sequences from 150 million to 200 million T cells. An early release that covered some 640 HLA-typed donors contained 300 to 350 gigabases of sequencing data and 65 million to 100 million unique TCR sequences. The genetic ancestry cluster associated with self-reported Caucasian donors included around 76% of the roughly 360 genotyped donors. The study was designed to test whether signatures of past pathogen exposure could be identified by cataloging public T cell receptors. Using immunosequencing, the study profiled T cell repertoires from around 670 subjects and related those repertoires to cytomegalovirus serostatus. Besides the first cohort of more than 650 subjects, a separate validation cohort made up of 120 different subjects was used. To predict cytomegalovirus infection status, the study brought together high-throughput TCR immunosequencing, statistical association of individual TCRs with disease status, and machine learning. A later analysis re-analyzed previously published TCR beta repertoires from roughly 600 donors and added high-resolution HLA genotyping to study TCR occurrence patterns. In the later analysis, no new phenotypic data were used to find candidate immune exposures; instead, reliance was placed on TCR beta sequences and their occurrence across donors. An earlier analysis of about 620 of the donors applied high-throughput TCR beta sequencing to assess whether each TCR beta V gene segment acted as functional or pseudogenic. Donor age, sex, ethnicity and CMV serostatus were compiled alongside the repertoire data. In a later genetic analysis, genome-wide SNP genotypes for about three fifths of the roughly 670 donors were used, and that subset was treated as a discovery cohort. Every repertoire in the discovery cohort had been generated on one and the same sequencing platform. HLA typing covered class I and class II loci at four-digit resolution. The number of typed donors differed by locus: about 620-630 for A, B, C, DRB1 and DQB1; some 500 for DQA1; around 610 for DPA1; and some 450 for DPB1. Because of strong linkage in the cohort, four or five DR-DQ haplotypes were treated as single units for association and clustering. Among around 400 genotyped donors of the cohort, an average of around 220,000 unique TCR beta nucleotide sequences was sequenced per donor, of which roughly 18% were non-productive. The research as a whole found: In a later analysis, the rate of TCR association differed among HLA loci, with DRB1 alleles having the most associated TCRs and HLA-C alleles having the fewest. Because the 87-base-pair reads could not distinguish some IMGT-functional V segments, including TRBV6-2 and TRBV6-3, those segments were excluded. Linkage disequilibrium might explain the correlated functional status among segregating V segments, but an unknown experimental factor could not be ruled out. Sequencing depth was assumed to be roughly uniform across donors in the presence/absence analyses, though that assumption may not hold. Several of the top co-occurrence clusters appeared to be linked to parvovirus B19, influenza, CMV and Epstein-Barr virus, according to a later analysis. Because HLA typing was missing for some donors at each locus, association tests included only the typed subset. Broadly in line with IMGT annotations, most TCR beta V segments showed up in productive rearrangements about 87% or about 30% of the time in an earlier analysis of approximately 640 of the donors. A further reported finding was that TCR beta sequences accurately predicted the HLA-A and HLA-B alleles for most subjects in the first cohort. Strong co-occurrence of HLA alleles, especially DR and DQ, made assigning TCR associations to individual alleles difficult. A later analysis found that most CMV-associated TCR beta chains appeared HLA-restricted, with HLA associations seemingly driven largely by CMV exposure. The classifier was reported to diagnose cytomegalovirus status with high specificity and sensitivity in both the original and validation cohorts. CMV serostatus was the only immune exposure information available for the cohort. Over 15 rarely observed V segments, including chromosome 9 orphons, were excluded from the earlier analysis of several hundred of the donors because counts were too low. Compared with equally common non-associated chains, HLA-associated TCR beta chains in a later analysis were more clonally expanded and had lower generation probabilities. The study gave a list of more than 150 TCR beta chains associated with cytomegalovirus. A few of the identified cytomegalovirus-associated TCR beta chains were confirmed in vitro to be specific for cytomegalovirus antigens. In a later genetic analysis, fewer N-insertions in productive TCRs were reported among donors in an Asian-associated ancestry cluster than the approximately 670-donor mean. In a later analysis, some 18,000 TCR beta sequences were associated with specific HLA alleles at a false discovery rate of 0.05. A cluster of highly shared sequence variants was judged likely to represent a technical artifact of the sequencing pipeline. V-gene and J-gene trimming of TCR beta chains was associated with a missense DCLRE1C variant in a later genetic analysis, and the association was replicated in an independent cohort. In this cohort, only TCR beta chains were sequenced, and detectable features were limited by the absence of alpha or paired-chain data. The authors suggested that the approach could potentially be extended to other disease states and immunological phenotypes. Across donors, most TCR sequences were observed very rarely, whereas some public TCRs were present in many individuals.

Libraries were made using the immunoSEQ multiplex PCR assay. A mixture of 60 forward primers for TCR Vbeta segments and 13 reverse primers for TCR Jbeta segments was used in the multiplex PCR. The CDR3 region of rearranged TCR beta genes was amplified from genomic DNA with a multiplex PCR assay. The amplified TCR beta libraries were sequenced on the Illumina HiSeq System as 87-base-pair reads. The study's own analysis went as follows. In a later analysis, 77 million or so unique TCR beta chains were counted across the approximately 620 repertoires, and approximately 9.9 million of these chains were shared by at least two donors. A nearest-neighbor algorithm error-corrected the raw reads and collapsed the reads into unique sequences, merging closely related sequences to remove PCR and sequencing errors. V, D and J gene segments were assigned by aligning CDR3 sequences to IMGT reference sequences. For a sequence to be retained, a match of at least six nucleotides to both a V gene segment and a J gene segment was required. Rearrangements were classified as productive when the CDR3 lacked stop codons and remained in frame with V and J, and all other rearrangements were classified as non-productive. Following IMGT convention, CDR3 was defined as the stretch from the second conserved V-encoded cysteine up to the conserved J-encoded phenylalanine. Sequences without an unambiguous match to a single V gene segment were excluded from the earlier analysis of about 640 of the donors. In an earlier analysis of a few hundred of the donors, V segments were called functional above 56.7% productive rearrangements and were called segregating when the between-donor standard deviation exceeded 5%. A statistical classification framework was built to diagnose cytomegalovirus status from the catalog of TCR beta chain sequences. In a later analysis, TCR nucleotide sequences were compared against IMGT/GENE-DB human TR gene sequences so that V and J genes could be assigned. In a later analysis, CDR3 sequences and most-parsimonious VDJ recombination scenarios were assigned using the TCRdist pipeline. In a later analysis, every TCR beta chain was defined by the combination of its CDR3 amino acid sequence and its V-gene family, and reads without a unique V-gene family were dropped. To address suspected cross-contamination and a sequencing artifact, a later analysis removed roughly 580 highly shared, low-generation-probability nucleotide sequences. In a later analysis, a clonal expansion index was calculated for each public chain from normalized within-repertoire ranks of inferred template counts. In a later analysis, generation probabilities were computed using a VDJ recombination model fitted to out-of-frame rearrangements, and the results were checked against IGoR. In a later analysis, hypergeometric tests were used to score TCR-TCR, TCR-HLA and TCR-CMV co-occurrence, with a repertoire-size bias correction applied to TCR pairs. To estimate false discovery rates, a later analysis permuted the HLA or CMV assignments 20 times. In a later analysis, co-occurring TCRs were grouped using DBSCAN, with TCRdist sequence similarity added in when clustering inside HLA-allele-positive subsets. Repertoires with fewer than 30,000 or more than 120,000 public chains were left out of co-occurrence clustering, as were a handful of repertoires with anomalous nucleotide sharing. Imported from immuneACCESS, the table was reduced by TCRdb to in-frame sequences with V and J called. These copies leave out some clones; in studies compared against another copy, an unresolved V gene accounts for under half, and the cause of the remainder is not known. That table is the source of V, J and clone size, and D and trimming were worked out from the DNA. Counted in this sample were about 150,000 clones; roughly 71% of them appeared once. Clones ranked in the top ten supply around 1.3% of the sample.

This clone was seen a handful of times. This clone's antigen is unknown. No base qualities exist here, and no much larger clone lies one base off it. In total, approximately 690 healthy bone marrow donors made up the cohort. At the time of sampling, every cohort member was nominally healthy, though immune exposures that went unrecorded were likely present. The donor tested CMV seronegative and was one of the 352 seronegative cohort members. A peripheral blood sample was collected from each donor, and TCR beta sequencing was performed on peripheral blood mononuclear cells. Genomic DNA extraction from the blood cell samples was performed with the Qiagen DNeasy Blood Extraction Kit. The CDR3 goes from the cysteine to the phenylalanine over 12 residues. Of all the DNA, just the CDR3 is kept, 36 bases in frame from base 1. As encoded in the germline V gene, CDR1 is MDHEN while CDR2 is SYDVKM. A distance of 17 bases separates the germline ends of V and J, which lose 10 bases and 8 bases respectively.

The receptor comes from a woman between 40 and 50 years old in good health and CMV-seronegative. Sequencing input: PBMCs. The chain joins TRBV28 to TRBJ1-1; TRBD1 is a possible D gene, resting on 5 matching bases. The CDR3 is CATIRAGTEAFF. At the DNA level, the sequence is TGTGCCACAATACGGGCGGGGACCGAAGCTTTCTTT. With the rest looked up from the reference TRBV28 and TRBJ1-1 genes rather than sequenced, the full variable domain is DVKVTQSSRYLVKRTGEKVFLECVQDMDHENMFWYRQDPGLGLRLIYFSYDVKMKEKGDIPEGYSVSREKKERFSLILESASTNQTSMYLCATIRAGTEAFFGQGTRLTVV.